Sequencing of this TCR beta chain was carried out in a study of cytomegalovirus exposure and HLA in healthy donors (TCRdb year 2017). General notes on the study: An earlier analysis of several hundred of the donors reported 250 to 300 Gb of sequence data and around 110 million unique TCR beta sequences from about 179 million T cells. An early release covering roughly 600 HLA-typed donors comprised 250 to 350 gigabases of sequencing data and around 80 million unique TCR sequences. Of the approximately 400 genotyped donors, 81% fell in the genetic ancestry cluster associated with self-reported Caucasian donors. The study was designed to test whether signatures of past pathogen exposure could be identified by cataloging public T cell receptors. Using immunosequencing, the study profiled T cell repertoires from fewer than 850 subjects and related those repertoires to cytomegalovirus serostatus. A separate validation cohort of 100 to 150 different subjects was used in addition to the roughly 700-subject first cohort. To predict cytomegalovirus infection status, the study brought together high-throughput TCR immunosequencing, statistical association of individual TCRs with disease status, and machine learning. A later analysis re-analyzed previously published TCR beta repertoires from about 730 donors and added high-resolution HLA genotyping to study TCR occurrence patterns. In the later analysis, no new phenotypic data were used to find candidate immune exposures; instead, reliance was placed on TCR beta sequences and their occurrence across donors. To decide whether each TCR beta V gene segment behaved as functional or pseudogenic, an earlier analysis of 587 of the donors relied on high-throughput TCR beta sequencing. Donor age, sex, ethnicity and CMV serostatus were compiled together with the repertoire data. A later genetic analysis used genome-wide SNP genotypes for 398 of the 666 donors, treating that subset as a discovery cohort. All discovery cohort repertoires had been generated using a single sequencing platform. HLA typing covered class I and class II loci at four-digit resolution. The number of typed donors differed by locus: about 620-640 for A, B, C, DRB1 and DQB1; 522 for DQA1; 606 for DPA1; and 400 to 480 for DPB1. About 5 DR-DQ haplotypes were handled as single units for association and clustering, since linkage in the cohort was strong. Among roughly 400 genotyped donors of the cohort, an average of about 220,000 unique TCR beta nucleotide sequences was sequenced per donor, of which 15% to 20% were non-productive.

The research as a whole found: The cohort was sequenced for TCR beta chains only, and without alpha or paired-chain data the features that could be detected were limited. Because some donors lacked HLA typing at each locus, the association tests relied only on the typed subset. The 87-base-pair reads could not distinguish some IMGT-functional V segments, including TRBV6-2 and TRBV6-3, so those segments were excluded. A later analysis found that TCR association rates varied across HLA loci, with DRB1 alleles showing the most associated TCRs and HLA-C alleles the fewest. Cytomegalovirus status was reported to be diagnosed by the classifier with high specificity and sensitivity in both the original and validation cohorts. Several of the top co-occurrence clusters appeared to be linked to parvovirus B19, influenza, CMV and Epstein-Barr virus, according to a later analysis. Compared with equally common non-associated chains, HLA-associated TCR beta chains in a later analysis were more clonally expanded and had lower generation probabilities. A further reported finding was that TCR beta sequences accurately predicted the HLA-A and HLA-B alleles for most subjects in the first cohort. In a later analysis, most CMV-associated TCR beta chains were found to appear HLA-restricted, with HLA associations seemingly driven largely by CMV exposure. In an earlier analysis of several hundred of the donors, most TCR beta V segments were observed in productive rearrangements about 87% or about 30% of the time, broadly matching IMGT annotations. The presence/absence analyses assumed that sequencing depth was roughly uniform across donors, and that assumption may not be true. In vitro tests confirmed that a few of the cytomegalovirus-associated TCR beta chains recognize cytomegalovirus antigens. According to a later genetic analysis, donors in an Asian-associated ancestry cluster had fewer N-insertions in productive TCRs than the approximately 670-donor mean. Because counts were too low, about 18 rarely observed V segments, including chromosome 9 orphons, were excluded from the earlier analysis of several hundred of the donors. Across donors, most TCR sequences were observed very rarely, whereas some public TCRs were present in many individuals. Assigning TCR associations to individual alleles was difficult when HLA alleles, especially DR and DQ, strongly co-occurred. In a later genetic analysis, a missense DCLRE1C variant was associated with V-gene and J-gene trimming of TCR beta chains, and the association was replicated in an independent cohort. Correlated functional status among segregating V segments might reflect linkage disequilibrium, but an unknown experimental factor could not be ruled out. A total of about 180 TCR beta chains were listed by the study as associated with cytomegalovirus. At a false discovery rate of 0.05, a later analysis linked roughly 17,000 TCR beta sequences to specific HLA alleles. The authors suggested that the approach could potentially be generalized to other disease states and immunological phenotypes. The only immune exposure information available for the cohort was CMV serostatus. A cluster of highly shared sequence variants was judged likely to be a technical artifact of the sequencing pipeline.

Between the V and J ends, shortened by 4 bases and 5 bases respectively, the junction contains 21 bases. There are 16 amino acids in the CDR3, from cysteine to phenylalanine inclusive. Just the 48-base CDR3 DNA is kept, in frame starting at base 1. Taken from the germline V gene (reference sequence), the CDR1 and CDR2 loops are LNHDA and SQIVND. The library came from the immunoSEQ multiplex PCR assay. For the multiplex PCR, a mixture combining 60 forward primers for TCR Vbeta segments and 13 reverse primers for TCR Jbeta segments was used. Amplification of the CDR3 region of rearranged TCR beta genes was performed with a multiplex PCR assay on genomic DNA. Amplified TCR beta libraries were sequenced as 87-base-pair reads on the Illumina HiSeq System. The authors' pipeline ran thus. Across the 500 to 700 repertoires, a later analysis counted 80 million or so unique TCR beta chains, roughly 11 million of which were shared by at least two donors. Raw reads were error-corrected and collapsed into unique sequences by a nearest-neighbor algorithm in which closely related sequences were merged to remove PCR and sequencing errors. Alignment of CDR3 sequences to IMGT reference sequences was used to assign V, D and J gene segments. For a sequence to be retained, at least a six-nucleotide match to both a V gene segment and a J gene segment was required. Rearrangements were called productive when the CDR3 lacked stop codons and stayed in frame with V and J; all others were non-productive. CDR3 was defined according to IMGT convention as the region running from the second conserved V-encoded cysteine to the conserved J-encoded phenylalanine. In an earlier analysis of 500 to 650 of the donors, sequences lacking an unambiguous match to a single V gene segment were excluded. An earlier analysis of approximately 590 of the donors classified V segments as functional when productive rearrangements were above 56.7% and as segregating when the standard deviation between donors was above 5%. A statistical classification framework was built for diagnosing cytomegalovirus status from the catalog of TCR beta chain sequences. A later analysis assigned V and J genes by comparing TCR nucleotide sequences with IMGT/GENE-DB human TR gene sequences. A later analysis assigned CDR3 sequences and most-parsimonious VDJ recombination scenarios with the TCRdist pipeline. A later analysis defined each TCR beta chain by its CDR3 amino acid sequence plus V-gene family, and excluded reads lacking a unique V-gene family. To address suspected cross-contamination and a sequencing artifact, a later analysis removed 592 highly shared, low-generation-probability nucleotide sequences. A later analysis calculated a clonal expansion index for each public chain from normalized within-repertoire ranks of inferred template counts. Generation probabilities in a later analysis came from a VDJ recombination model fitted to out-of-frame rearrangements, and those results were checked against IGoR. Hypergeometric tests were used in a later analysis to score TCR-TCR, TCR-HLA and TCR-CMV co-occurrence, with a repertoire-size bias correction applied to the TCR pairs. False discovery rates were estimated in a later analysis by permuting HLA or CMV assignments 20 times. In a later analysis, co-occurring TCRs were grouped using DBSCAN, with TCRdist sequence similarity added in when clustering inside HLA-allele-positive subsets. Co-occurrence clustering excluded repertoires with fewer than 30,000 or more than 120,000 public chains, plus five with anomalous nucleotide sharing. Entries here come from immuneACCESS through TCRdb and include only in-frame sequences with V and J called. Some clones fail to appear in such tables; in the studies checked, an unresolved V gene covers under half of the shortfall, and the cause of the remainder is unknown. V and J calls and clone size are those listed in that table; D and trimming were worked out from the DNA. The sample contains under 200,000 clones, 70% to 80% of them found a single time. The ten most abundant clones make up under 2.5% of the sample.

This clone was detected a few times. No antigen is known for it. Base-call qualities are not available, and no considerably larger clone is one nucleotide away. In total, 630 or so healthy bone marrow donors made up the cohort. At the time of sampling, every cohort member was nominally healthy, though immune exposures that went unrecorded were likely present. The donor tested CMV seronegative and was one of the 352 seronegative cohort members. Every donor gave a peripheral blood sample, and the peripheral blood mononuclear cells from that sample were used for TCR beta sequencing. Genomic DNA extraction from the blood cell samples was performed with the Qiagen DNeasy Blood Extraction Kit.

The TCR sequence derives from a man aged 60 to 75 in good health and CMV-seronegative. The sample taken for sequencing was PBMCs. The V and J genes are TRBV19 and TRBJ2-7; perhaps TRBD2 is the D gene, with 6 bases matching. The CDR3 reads CASSTLKSGGIDEQYF. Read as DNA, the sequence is TGTGCCAGTAGTACTTTAAAATCCGGGGGTATCGACGAGCAGTACTTC.